The clone carrying this TCR beta chain was observed a few times. The target antigen is unknown. Patients between 18 and 65 years old had hyperthyroidism, newly diagnosed and lasting under 2 months. The PBMCs had their origin in more than 9.5 ml of fresh peripheral blood. The data were taken from a study of T cells in Graves' hyperthyroidism and ophthalmopathy. Study-level information: Peripheral blood was secured at the point of initial diagnosis, before any treatment. Study results and limitations: Researchers report that a 13 V-J model separated ophthalmopathy from stable hyperthyroidism.

Amplification of TCR beta CDR3 regions was performed using RNA transcripts as template. TCR CDR3 regions were first amplified by RT-PCR with HTBI primers. MiXCR, run by TCRdb on the multiplex PCR reads, gives a single entry per CDR3 protein. The table shows about 290,000 distinct CDR3 sequences, with 13% to 15% occurring only once. This CDR3 has 16 amino acids. Trimming took off 3 bases at V and 0 bases at J, with 11 bases between the two ends. CDR1 SNHLY and CDR2 FYNNEI come from the germline V gene. The sample taken for sequencing was blood. The V call is TRBV2, the J call TRBJ1-4; D call uncertain. The TCR comes from a woman in her forties or fifties with Graves' hyperthyroidism that later progressed to Graves' ophthalmopathy. In DNA, the CDR3 is TGTGCCAGCAGTGATTTCGTAGTTGCAACTAATGAAAAACTGTTTTTT. Its protein product is CASSDFVVATNEKLFF.